This TCR beta chain was sequenced during a study of cytomegalovirus exposure and HLA in healthy donors. Looking at the study overall: Clustering assigned 81% of the approximately 430 genotyped donors to the Caucasian-associated ancestry cluster. Findings of the study overall: Researchers reported in a later analysis that common viral pathogens appeared linked to several top clusters. In a later analysis, CMV-associated beta chains were mostly HLA-associated, it appeared.

CDR1 is ENHRY and CDR2 is SYGVKD in the germline V gene. V dropped 0 bases and J dropped 8 bases, with 11 bases sitting between them. The CDR3 has 13 residues. The PCR contained 60 Vbeta and 13 Jbeta primers. TCRdb keeps only in-frame clones here, not all; method: immunoSEQ multiplex PCR. The table includes about 200,000 clones, around 83% detected once. Notes on this clone: Its matching antigen is unknown.

All the people who gave samples were healthy bone marrow donors. The material sequenced was PBMCs. This receptor was obtained from a woman aged 40 to 55 in good health and CMV-seronegative. This chain uses TRBV10-3 with TRBJ2-7; D might be TRBD1 (6 bases). The CDR3 loop is CAISESRGNKQYF. CDR3 sequence (DNA): TGTGCCATCAGTGAGTCGAGGGGGAACAAGCAGTACTTC.